Listed below are T cell receptor beta chains from one sample, sequenced in a study of neoadjuvant anti-PD-1 for oral cavity cancer. Libraries were prepared by immunoSEQ multiplex PCR; TCRdb keeps only in-frame clonotypes and omits some of them. Of 9,500 to 15,000 clones in the sample, 60% to 80% were seen once. The sample in question was PBMCs, obtained after nivolumab (anti-PD-1) treatment. These receptor sequences come from a person aged 35-79 years with oral cavity squamous cell carcinoma. Both conserved end residues are part of each CDR3. Each record gives: V gene, J gene, D gene, CDR3 protein. The D gene is left open where the match is weak.

>TRBV9|TRBJ1-1|-
CASSVAWVNTEAFF
>TRBV11-2|TRBJ1-6|-
CASSFGLLSGGNWPLHF
>TRBV28|TRBJ1-3|-
CASGRGWSGNTIYF
>TRBV5-1|TRBJ1-3|-
CASSRDGASGNTIYF
>TRBV30|TRBJ2-1|-
CAWTGGVDNEQFF
>TRBV19|TRBJ1-1|-
CASSWGSLEAFF
>TRBV7-8|TRBJ2-7|-
CASSPWWTSYEQYF
>TRBV7-3|TRBJ2-3|TRBD2
CASSAPTSGADTQYF
>TRBV9|TRBJ1-3|-
CASSTGISGNTIYF
>TRBV10-3|TRBJ2-7|-
CATFRQGGNEQYF
>TRBV7-6|TRBJ2-5|-
CASALGGSQQETQYF
>TRBV19|TRBJ2-7|-
CASSRYGSYEQYF
>TRBV18|TRBJ1-1|TRBD1
CASSPAGTGGGEAFF
>TRBV5-1|TRBJ2-2|-
CASSLWGGGANTGELFF
>TRBV4-2|TRBJ2-3|-
CASSQDGRGRTDTQYF
>TRBV4-1|TRBJ1-5|-
CASSPLVLWGPQHF
>TRBV11-3|TRBJ2-1|-
CASSSSRGNEQFF
>TRBV27|TRBJ1-1|-
CASSLRGRGDTEAFF
>TRBV5-1|TRBJ2-7|TRBD2
CASSPGTSIYEQYF
>TRBV5-1|TRBJ2-7|-
CASSLWGVVGTVQSEQYF
>TRBV5-6|TRBJ1-6|-
CASSLGNSPLHF
>TRBV7-9|TRBJ2-3|-
CASSLSSTDTQYF
>TRBV7-8|TRBJ2-5|TRBD2
CASSLDGGIEETQYF
>TRBV27|TRBJ1-6|TRBD1
CASTLGQGLSSPLHF
>TRBV28|TRBJ1-2|-
CATYTYGYTF
>TRBV19|TRBJ1-5|-
CASSFVGTGVNQPQHF
>TRBV13|TRBJ2-1|-
CASSHSGSLLRDEQFF